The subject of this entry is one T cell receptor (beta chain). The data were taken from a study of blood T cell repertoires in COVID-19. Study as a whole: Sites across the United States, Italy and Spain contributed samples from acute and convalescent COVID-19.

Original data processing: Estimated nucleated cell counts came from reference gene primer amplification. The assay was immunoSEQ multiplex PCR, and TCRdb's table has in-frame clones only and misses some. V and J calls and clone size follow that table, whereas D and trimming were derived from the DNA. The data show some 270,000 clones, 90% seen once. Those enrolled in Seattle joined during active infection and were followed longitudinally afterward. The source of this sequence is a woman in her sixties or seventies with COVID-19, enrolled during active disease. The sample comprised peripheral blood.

The CDR3 is CASSLSGVEGETQYF. The CDR3 bases are TGCGCCAGCAGCTTATCAGGGGTCGAAGGAGAGACCCAGTACTTC. The chain carries TRBV5-1 and TRBJ2-5, with D possibly being TRBD1 (6 bases). Trimming removed 2 bases from V and 4 bases from J, with 15 bases in between. From germline, CDR1 is SGHRS and CDR2 YFSETQ. The CDR3 extends over 15 amino acids.